What follows are 29 T cell receptor beta chains derived from one specimen sequenced in a study of shared clonotypes between healthy human individuals. TCRdb keeps only in-frame clones here, not all; method: immunoSEQ multiplex PCR. The sample shows 800,000 or so clones, just over 95% of them seen only once. Naive CD8 cells were CD45RO-negative, positively selected for CCR7, excluding terminally differentiated effector memory CD45RA+ cells. Material for sequencing was naive CD8+ T cells sorted from blood. All receptors come from a man aged 25 to 40 in good health.

This chain connects TRBV7-2 to TRBJ2-7, with 8 bases identical to TRBD1. CDR1 is SGHTA, CDR2 FQGNSA, per germline. CDR3 length: 14 residues. The trim removed 3 bases at V and 3 bases at J, leaving 4 bases unmatched. In DNA, the CDR3 is TGTGCCAGCAGCTTCTCGACAGGGGACTACGAGCAGTACTTC. Its protein is CASSFSTGDYEQYF.

The chain carries TRBV19 and TRBJ2-7; possibly TRBD1 for D (5 bases). This CDR3 region has 13 residues. With 5 bases removed from V and 2 bases from J, the gap between germline ends came to 10 bases. Looked up from germline, CDR1 is LNHDA and CDR2 is SQIVND (reference sequence). The CDR3 sequence: CASSPGSPYEQYF. The CDR3 coding sequence is TGTGCCAGTAGTCCAGGGTCCCCCTACGAGCAGTACTTC.

The chain combines TRBV7-2 with TRBJ1-5; 7 nucleotides line up with TRBD1. The germline V gene has CDR1 SGHTA and CDR2 FQGNSA. Trimming removed 5 bases from V and 2 bases from J; junction bases left unmatched: 6. The CDR3 loop spans 15 amino acids. The CDR3 protein is CASSVHRGGNQPQHF. The DNA of the CDR3 is TGTGCCAGCAGCGTCCACAGGGGAGGCAATCAGCCCCAGCATTTT.

This chain uses TRBV7-9 with TRBJ2-1; D unclear. This CDR3 is 12 amino acids long. Germline lookup yields CDR1 SEHNR and CDR2 FQNEAQ (reference sequence). Deletions cut 5 bases from V and 8 bases from J, with 10 bases between. The CDR3 loop reads CASSQDVDEQFF. Written as DNA, the CDR3 is TGTGCCAGCAGCCAAGATGTGGATGAGCAGTTCTTC.

The sample holds one count of this clone. The V call is TRBV5-4, the J call TRBJ2-7; TRBD2 matches at 8 bases. This CDR3 comprises 16 residues. Germline lookup yields CDR1 SGHNT and CDR2 YYREEE (reference sequence). The ends lost 3 bases at V and 6 bases at J; junction bases unmatched: 14. DNA for the CDR3: TGTGCCAGCAGCTCAGGCGACCTAGCGGGCATGGTCGAGCAGTACTTC. The encoded protein is CASSSGDLAGMVEQYF.

This clone has just one count. CDR3 sequence reads: CASSESGTLTDTQYF. As DNA, the CDR3 is TGCGCCAGCAGTGAGAGCGGGACCCTCACAGATACGCAGTATTTT. The J gene is TRBJ2-3, the V gene TRBV10-1; 7 bases line up with TRBD2. V shed 2 bases, J shed 2 bases, and the junction held 4 bases outside the gene matches. Germline V lookup: CDR1 WNHNN, CDR2 SYGVQD (reference sequence). The CDR3 covers 15 residues.

V gene TRBV11-2 combines with J gene TRBJ2-7; possibly TRBD1 for D (5 bases). Trimming left V 2 bases short and J 1 base short, with 12 bases between. Germline V gives CDR1 SGHAT, CDR2 FQNNGV. The CDR3 has 15 residues. The CDR3 nucleotides are TGTGCCAGCAGCTTACAAGGGGATTTATCCTACGAGCAGTACTTC. Translating gives CASSLQGDLSYEQYF.

The V gene is TRBV6-6, the J gene TRBJ2-4, with no clear D. CDR3 length equals 11 residues. V was clipped by 5 bases and J by 12 bases, with 11 bases between them. From germline, CDR1 is MNHNY and CDR2 SVGAGI (reference sequence). CDR3 protein: CASSDRADQYF. CDR3 DNA: TGTGCCAGCAGTGACCGGGCCGATCAGTACTTC.

The rearrangement links TRBV19 to TRBJ2-6; D call uncertain. CDR3 length equals 12 residues. Trimming shortened V by 8 bases and J by 0 bases, and 2 bases separated the two germline ends. Germline V gene sequence: CDR1 LNHDA, CDR2 SQIVND (reference sequence). CDR3 DNA: TGTGCCAGTGTCTCTGGGGCCAACGTCCTGACTTTC. The encoded protein is CASVSGANVLTF.

The rearrangement links TRBV4-1 to TRBJ1-1; no clear D. The germline gives CDR1 MGHRA, CDR2 YSYEKL. The length of the CDR3 is 15 residues. V was clipped by 1 base and J by 3 bases, with 12 bases between them. CDR3 DNA sequence: TGCGCCAGCAGCCAAGCTCCCGATTTTTACACTGAAGCTTTCTTT. Translation: CASSQAPDFYTEAFF.

The gene calls are TRBV7-9 and TRBJ2-1; D tentatively fits TRBD1 or TRBD2 (5 bases each). CDR1 SEHNR and CDR2 FQNEAQ come from the germline V gene (reference sequence). CDR3 size: 14 residues. Trimming removed 5 bases at V and 8 bases at J, with 16 bases between. For the CDR3, the DNA is TGTGCCAGCAGCCCCGGGACGGCGGTCGATGAGCAGTTCTTC. Translation: CASSPGTAVDEQFF.

The V call is TRBV29-1, the J call TRBJ2-6; no clear D. Between the trimmed V and J ends, which lost 6 bases and 5 bases, there was a span of 17 bases. CDR3 size: 15 residues. Germline CDR1 reads SQVTM; CDR2 reads ANQGSEA. The CDR3 DNA reads as TGCAGCGTCCATGAGGATAATAGCTGGGCCAACGTCCTGACTTTC. Protein product: CSVHEDNSWANVLTF.

The rearrangement joins TRBV7-9 to TRBJ2-7; D is perhaps TRBD2 (5 bases). Germline lookup yields CDR1 SEHNR and CDR2 FQNEAQ (reference sequence). This CDR3 contains 17 residues. Trimming left V 6 bases short and J 0 bases short, with 21 bases between. Here the CDR3 reads CASSSGIINEGSYEQYF. The CDR3 DNA sequence: TGTGCCAGCAGTTCCGGGATCATAAATGAGGGCTCCTACGAGCAGTACTTC.

The gene calls are TRBV5-1 and TRBJ2-3; a possible D gene is TRBD2 (6 bases). The CDR3 has 16 residues. The germline CDR1 and CDR2 sequences are SGHRS and YFSETQ. The germline V and J ends were trimmed by 4 bases and 5 bases, with 20 bases remaining between them. CDR3 residues: CASSASGTPAGDTQYF. The DNA for the CDR3 is TGCGCCAGCAGCGCCTCCGGGACTCCGGCTGGAGATACGCAGTATTTT.

The V gene is TRBV29-1, the J gene TRBJ2-1; tentative D call: TRBD1 (6 bases). The V end lost 6 bases, the J end lost 7 bases, and 22 bases lay between the germline ends. CDR3 length: 15 residues. The germline V gene encodes CDR1 SQVTM and CDR2 ANQGSEA. The CDR3 spells CSVETGLVGSNEQFF. The DNA for the CDR3 is TGCAGCGTCGAAACAGGGTTGGTCGGTTCTAATGAGCAGTTCTTC.

The chain is built from TRBV4-1 and TRBJ1-5; possible D gene TRBD1, 6 bases. Trimming stripped 4 bases from V and 3 bases from J, with 13 bases between. The CDR3 contains 15 residues. Germline values: CDR1 MGHRA, CDR2 YSYEKL. CDR3 coding DNA: TGCGCCAGCAGCCGGAGTGGACAGATCAATCAGCCCCAGCATTTT. Encoded protein: CASSRSGQINQPQHF.

The chain joins TRBV9 to TRBJ2-1; D gene unclear. Deletions cut 0 bases from V and 9 bases from J, with 7 bases between. The CDR3 has 12 residues. Germline CDR1 SGDLS, CDR2 YYNGEE. The CDR3 reads CASSVVGGEQFF. In nucleotides, the CDR3 is TGTGCCAGCAGCGTAGTGGGTGGTGAGCAGTTCTTC.

In DNA, the CDR3 is TGTGCCAGCAGCCGGGGGACAGGGGAAGATACGCAGTATTTT. It translates to CASSRGTGEDTQYF. This sequence joins TRBV5-6 and TRBJ2-3; TRBD1 aligns across 10 bases. This CDR3 comprises 14 residues. Germline V gene sequence: CDR1 SGHDT, CDR2 YYEEEE. The V segment lost 4 bases and the J segment 5 bases; nucleotides outside the gene matches: 4. The full variable domain, in which reference TRBV5-6 and TRBJ2-3 provide the parts outside the CDR3, is DAGVTQSPTHLIKTRGQQVTLRCSPKSGHDTVSWYQQALGQGPQFIFQYYEEEERQRGNFPDRFSGHQFPNYSSELNVNALLLGDSALYLCASSRGTGEDTQYFGPGTRLTVL.

This chain joins TRBV5-6 and TRBJ2-3, with D perhaps TRBD2 (5 bases). From germline, CDR1 is SGHDT and CDR2 YYEEEE. V dropped 1 base and J dropped 1 base, with 10 bases sitting between them. This CDR3 has 15 residues. In DNA form, the CDR3 reads TGTGCCAGCAGCTTGCGCAGGACTCGCACAGATACGCAGTATTTT. Its translation: CASSLRRTRTDTQYF.

This chain links TRBV29-1 with TRBJ2-7; 10 bases line up with TRBD2. With V trimmed by 1 base and J by 3 bases, 9 bases remained unmatched. The germline V gene encodes CDR1 SQVTM and CDR2 ANQGSEA. The CDR3 spans 16 residues. The CDR3 here is CSVEGGTSVNSYEQYF. Here the CDR3 DNA reads TGCAGCGTTGAAGGCGGGACTAGCGTGAATAGCTACGAGCAGTACTTC.

The J gene is TRBJ1-1, the V gene TRBV28; 7 bases agree with TRBD1. Germline CDR1 reads MDHEN; CDR2 reads SYDVKM. The CDR3 contains 13 residues. V lost 4 bases and J lost 4; bases outside the gene matches: 3. CDR3 nucleotides: TGTGCCAGCAGTTGGACAGGTGGCACTGAAGCTTTCTTT. This codes for CASSWTGGTEAFF. Together with reference TRBV28 and TRBJ1-1, the CDR3 gives the full variable domain: DVKVTQSSRYLVKRTGEKVFLECVQDMDHENMFWYRQDPGLGLRLIYFSYDVKMKEKGDIPEGYSVSREKKERFSLILESASTNQTSMYLCASSWTGGTEAFFGQGTRLTVV.

CDR3 coding DNA: TGTGCCAGTAGTCCCGGGGGAGCGGGACCTTACGAGCAGTACTTC. Protein sequence: CASSPGGAGPYEQYF. The rearrangement uses TRBV19 and TRBJ2-7, with 7 bases that match TRBD2. The CDR3 consists of 15 residues. V lost 5 bases to trimming and J lost 4 bases; unmatched junction nucleotides: 11. Germline-derived CDR1 and CDR2 are LNHDA and SQIVND (reference sequence).

The gene calls are TRBV2 and TRBJ1-5; 7 bases line up with TRBD1. This CDR3 comprises 13 residues. J was trimmed by 4 bases and V by 6 bases; bases with no gene match: 3. The germline V gene has CDR1 SNHLY and CDR2 FYNNEI. DNA of the CDR3: TGTGCCAGCAGGCAGGGGGTGAATCAGCCCCAGCATTTT. This gives the protein CASRQGVNQPQHF.

The rearrangement joins TRBV27 to TRBJ2-7; maybe TRBD1 (5 bases). CDR3 length equals 13 residues. Trimming cost V 4 bases and J 2 bases, with 9 bases left between them. Germline V gene lookup returns CDR1 MNHEY and CDR2 SMNVEV (reference sequence). CDR3 loop: CASSYRNPYEQYF. CDR3 in DNA: TGTGCCAGCAGTTACAGGAATCCCTACGAGCAGTACTTC.

This CDR3 reads CASSLDFNEQFF. CDR3 nucleotide sequence: TGTGCCAGCAGCTTGGATTTCAATGAGCAGTTCTTC. V gene TRBV5-4 combines with J gene TRBJ2-1; D gene uncertain. The CDR3 runs 12 residues. Germline CDR1 reads SGHNT; CDR2 reads YYREEE (reference sequence). V dropped 0 bases and J dropped 6 bases, with 4 bases sitting between them.

This chain links TRBV2 with TRBJ1-3; no firm D call. V lost 3 bases and J lost 11, with 5 bases in between. The CDR3 is made up of 10 amino acids. The germline gives CDR1 SNHLY, CDR2 FYNNEI. CDR3 DNA: TGTGCCAGCAGTGACGGAGCCATATATTTT. It is translated as CASSDGAIYF.

The V gene is TRBV7-6, the J gene TRBJ1-1; no clear D. From germline, CDR1 is SGHVS and CDR2 FNYEAQ. V was clipped by 5 bases and J by 5 bases, with 12 bases between them. This CDR3 has 13 amino acids. CDR3 sequence: CASSPPVGTEAFF. The CDR3 nucleotides are TGTGCCAGCAGCCCTCCAGTGGGGACTGAAGCTTTCTTT.

The V and J genes are TRBV27 and TRBJ2-4; 11 bases align to TRBD1. The CDR3 covers 18 residues. Germline V CDR1 and CDR2: MNHEY, SMNVEV (reference sequence). J lost 0 bases, V lost 5 bases, and 9 bases had no gene match. Here the CDR3 DNA reads TGTGCCAGCAGTCCGGGACAGGGGGGTCGCGGAGCCAAAAACATTCAGTACTTC. This codes for CASSPGQGGRGAKNIQYF.

The V and J genes are TRBV4-3 and TRBJ1-2; D call uncertain. Germline V gene sequence: CDR1 LGHNA, CDR2 YSLEER. V lost 0 bases and J 4 bases, leaving 21 bases between the germline ends. There are 18 residues in the CDR3. The CDR3 region is CASSQDLSMDLVLYGYTF. The CDR3 region has the DNA TGCGCCAGCAGCCAAGATCTCTCGATGGACTTGGTCCTCTATGGCTACACCTTC.